This T cell receptor beta chain was profiled in a study of Graves' ophthalmopathy and Graves' hyperthyroidism. Findings and limits, study-wide: Most expanded clonotypes in thyroid above 0.001 frequency also showed up in blood.

CDR3 regions of TCR beta were amplified from RNA transcripts. After a first-round RT-PCR with HTBI primers, a second-round multiplex PCR was run. TCRdb re-called the multiplex PCR reads through MiXCR, storing one row per CDR3 protein. The sample carries some 200,000 distinct CDR3 sequences, approximately 28% recorded once. Germline CDR1 SQVTM, CDR2 ANQGSEA. This CDR3 spans 14 amino acids. V was clipped by 4 bases and J by 5 bases, with 17 bases between them. Every ophthalmopathy donor presented moderate-to-severe activity, CAS ≥3, NOSPECS ≥4 and duration under 3 months. This clonotype was seen at least ten times. Its target is unknown.

The specimen sequenced was peripheral blood. This receptor was taken from a man in his forties or fifties with Graves' ophthalmopathy. V usage is TRBV29-1 and J usage is TRBJ2-5; D tentatively reads TRBD1 or TRBD2 (5 bases each). The CDR3 region has the DNA TGCAGCGTTGCCCTTTCAGCCGGGGCGGAGACCCAGTACTTC. Residues: CSVALSAGAETQYF.